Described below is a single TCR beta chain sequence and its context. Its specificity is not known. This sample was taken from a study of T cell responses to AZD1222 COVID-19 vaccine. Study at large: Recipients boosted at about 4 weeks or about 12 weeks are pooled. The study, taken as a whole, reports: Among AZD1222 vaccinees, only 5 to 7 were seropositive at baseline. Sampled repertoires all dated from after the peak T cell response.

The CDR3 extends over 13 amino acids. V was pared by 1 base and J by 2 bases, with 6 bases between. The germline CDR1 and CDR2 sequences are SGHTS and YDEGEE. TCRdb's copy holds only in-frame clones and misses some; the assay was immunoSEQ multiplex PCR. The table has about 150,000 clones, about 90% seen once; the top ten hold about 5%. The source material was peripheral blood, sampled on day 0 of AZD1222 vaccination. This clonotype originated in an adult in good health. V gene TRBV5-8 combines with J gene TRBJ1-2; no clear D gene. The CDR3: CASSLMGNYGYTF. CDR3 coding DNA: TGTGCCAGCAGCTTGATGGGGAACTATGGCTACACCTTC.